The entry that follows covers one TCR beta chain sequence. The sample comes from a study of blood T cell repertoires in COVID-19. On the study more broadly: The samples span acute and convalescent COVID-19 from the United States, Italy and Spain. PBMCs, B-cell-depleted T cells, or T cells provided the cDNA or gDNA that made up the material.

Original methodology: Estimation of nucleated cell counts was performed using reference gene primer amplification. Some clones are missing from TCRdb's copy, which holds only in-frame ones; the method was immunoSEQ multiplex PCR. V and J calls and clone size are given by that table; D and trimming were obtained from the DNA. This table has under 350,000 clones, more than 75% appearing once. CDR1 and CDR2 (germline): SQVTM, ANQGSEA. The CDR3 is 13 residues long. After removal of 7 bases from V and 3 bases from J, the junction contained 7 bases not matched to a gene. This sequence was found in a man between 65 and 85 years old with acute or convalescent COVID-19. The specimen was peripheral blood. The genes are TRBV29-1 and TRBJ2-7; 9 bases agree with TRBD1. Here the CDR3 reads CSAAPGQGYEQYF. CDR3 nucleotides: TGCAGCGCGGCACCGGGACAGGGCTACGAGCAGTACTTC.